A selection of T cell receptor beta chains follows, all from one sample in a study of OX40 agonist ivuxolimab in advanced cancers. Clones were read by immunoSEQ multiplex PCR, and TCRdb kept only the in-frame ones, dropping some. The sample shows about 32,000 clones, roughly 81% of them seen only once. Material: CD4+ or CD8+ T cells sorted from blood, obtained in a trial of the OX40 agonist ivuxolimab. These receptors all stem from an adult with an advanced solid tumor such as melanoma, head and neck, liver or kidney cancer. The CDR3 runs from the conserved cysteine through the conserved F or W. The D gene is left open where the match is weak. Some rows mark clone size as missing; the rest say once, few, many or name a class of expanded clone.

V,J,D,size,DNA,CDR3
TRBV7-2,TRBJ2-1,TRBD1,.,TGTGCCAGCAGCTCACAGGGGGCGCGTTACAATGAGCAGTTCTTC,CASSSQGARYNEQFF
TRBV28,TRBJ2-3,.,.,TGTGCCAGCAGTTTTATGGGGGCCACAGATACGCAGTATTTT,CASSFMGATDTQYF
TRBV4-3,TRBJ2-7,.,.,TGCGCCAGCAGCCAAGAGAGTTTAGCCCACCCCCCCTACGAGCAGTACTTC,CASSQESLAHPPYEQYF
TRBV28,TRBJ2-1,.,once,TGTGCCAGCAGTTTACGGTCGCCAGGGCGCAATGAGCAGTTCTTC,CASSLRSPGRNEQFF
TRBV20-1,TRBJ1-4,.,.,TGCAGTGCTAGGACAGAAAAACTGTTTTTT,CSARTEKLFF
TRBV23-1,TRBJ2-7,.,.,TGCGCCAGCAGTCAATCAGTTCCGGGACGCTACGCCTACGAGCAGTACTTC,CASSQSVPGRYAYEQYF
TRBV28,TRBJ2-4,.,.,TGTGCCAGCAGTTTCTCAAGAGGGGCAAACATTCAGTACTTC,CASSFSRGANIQYF
TRBV6-1,TRBJ2-2,TRBD1,once,TGTGCCAGCAGCCGGGACAGGGTGACCGGGGAGCTGTTTTTT,CASSRDRVTGELFF
TRBV7-2,TRBJ1-3,.,.,TGTGCCAGCAGCTCCGGGGGGTCTGGAAACACCATATATTTT,CASSSGGSGNTIYF
TRBV5-1,TRBJ2-1,.,once,TGCGCCAGCAGCTTGGAGCTAGCCCAGAATGAGCAGTTCTTC,CASSLELAQNEQFF
TRBV11-3,TRBJ1-2,.,.,TGTGCCAGCAGCTTAGAGGTGGTATTGGCTGGCTACACCTTC,CASSLEVVLAGYTF
TRBV4-3,TRBJ2-6,.,.,TGCGCCAGCAGCCAAGAATGGGGATCCTCTGGGGCCAACGTCCTGACTTTC,CASSQEWGSSGANVLTF
TRBV7-2,TRBJ1-2,.,.,TGTGCCAGCAGCTTAGGATCCCGGCAGGCCCTCTTATATGGCTACACCTTC,CASSLGSRQALLYGYTF
TRBV7-2,TRBJ1-1,TRBD1,.,TGTGCCAGCAGTTTAGGTCCCGGACAGGGGGCGAAAGCTTTCTTT,CASSLGPGQGAKAFF
TRBV7-2,TRBJ1-1,.,.,TGTGCCAGCAGCTTAGTGAGGAACACTGAAGCTTTCTTT,CASSLVRNTEAFF
TRBV11-3,TRBJ2-6,.,few,TGTGCCAGCAACGTCTCGACAAGGTTGACAAGGTCTGGGGCCAACGTCCTGACTTTC,CASNVSTRLTRSGANVLTF
TRBV7-2,TRBJ1-2,.,.,TGTGCCAGCAGCCTGGAGGGGCAGCCAAAGGGATATGGCTACACCTTC,CASSLEGQPKGYGYTF
TRBV6-5,TRBJ2-5,TRBD2,once,TGTGCCAGCAGCCGGGGGCTAGCGGGTAGCGAGACCCAGTACTTC,CASSRGLAGSETQYF
TRBV15,TRBJ1-1,.,.,TGTGCCACGGACCGTGGTCATGGGGCTGAAGCTTTCTTT,CATDRGHGAEAFF
TRBV6-5,TRBJ2-3,TRBD2,few,TGTGCCAGCAGTAGACTAGCGCGTGGGACAGATACGCAGTATTTT,CASSRLARGTDTQYF
TRBV7-6,TRBJ1-1,.,.,TGTGCCAGCAGCTTGACGCGATACACTGAAGCTTTCTTT,CASSLTRYTEAFF
TRBV28,TRBJ1-1,.,.,TGTGCCAGCACCCCTGGTTACGGACGGGCTTTCTTT,CASTPGYGRAFF
TRBV7-3,TRBJ1-1,TRBD1,.,TGTGCCAGCAGCTTAGGGACAGGGCGTTCTGAAGCTTTCTTT,CASSLGTGRSEAFF
TRBV7-6,TRBJ2-2,.,few,TGTGCCAGCAGCCCCGGCTCTCGGTTCTCCGGGGAGCTGTTTTTT,CASSPGSRFSGELFF
TRBV19,TRBJ2-5,TRBD2,.,TGTGCCAGTTCAAACATTCGGGGGGAGAGGGAGACCCAGTACTTC,CASSNIRGERETQYF
TRBV6-5,TRBJ2-5,.,.,TGTGCCAGCAGTCCTTGGACGTCGTACCAAGAGACCCAGTACTTC,CASSPWTSYQETQYF
TRBV6-1,TRBJ2-7,TRBD2,.,TGTGCCAGCAGTGACGGCGGGAGCTCCTACGAGCAGTACTTC,CASSDGGSSYEQYF
TRBV6-5,TRBJ2-1,TRBD1,.,TGTGCCAGCGCGGACAGGGGTCTCAATGAGCAGTTCTTC,CASADRGLNEQFF
TRBV19,TRBJ1-2,.,.,TGTGCCAGTAGTATAGTAGGAGTTGGCTACACCTTC,CASSIVGVGYTF
TRBV2,TRBJ1-2,TRBD1,.,TGTGCCAGCAGAAGCGACAGGGGGCTCTATGGCTACACCTTC,CASRSDRGLYGYTF
TRBV28,TRBJ2-1,TRBD2,.,TGTGCCAGCACCCTAGCGGGAGGGCCTAGATACAATGAGCAGTTCTTC,CASTLAGGPRYNEQFF
TRBV28,TRBJ1-2,TRBD1,.,TGTGCCAGCACTAGGGACAGCTCCTATGGCTACACCTTC,CASTRDSSYGYTF
TRBV2,TRBJ1-1,TRBD1,few,TGTGCCAGCAGTGCGGACAGGGCAAACACTGAAGCTTTCTTT,CASSADRANTEAFF
TRBV19,TRBJ1-2,TRBD1,.,TGTGCCAGTAGTCCAGGGACAGGGAGAGGCTACACCTTC,CASSPGTGRGYTF
TRBV5-6,TRBJ2-7,TRBD1,.,TGTGCCAGCAGCAACCGGGACAGGGGGCTTTTGATCGACGAGCAGTACTTC,CASSNRDRGLLIDEQYF
TRBV28,TRBJ1-2,TRBD1,once,TGTGCCAGCAGTTTAGTGTCCCCCCAAACAGGGGGAGGCTACACCTTC,CASSLVSPQTGGGYTF
TRBV5-4,TRBJ2-3,.,.,TGTGCCAGCAGCCCCCAGGGGGGGCGGAAAGATACGCAGTATTTT,CASSPQGGRKDTQYF
TRBV5-6,TRBJ2-2,TRBD2,.,TGTGCCAGCAGGACGCGGGGAGGGAAACTGTTTTTT,CASRTRGGKLFF
TRBV11-2,TRBJ2-1,.,once,TGTGCCAGCAGCTTAGCGCCCCAGGATCAGCAGTTCTTC,CASSLAPQDQQFF
TRBV6-6,TRBJ2-3,.,.,TGTGCCAGCAGTCGCACAGATACGCAGTATTTT,CASSRTDTQYF
TRBV11-3,TRBJ2-1,TRBD1,.,TGTGCCAGCAGCCGGACAGGGGCGAATGAGCAGTTCTTC,CASSRTGANEQFF
TRBV19,TRBJ2-3,.,.,TGTGCCAGTAGGCTAGCGCCGAACACAGATACGCAGTATTTT,CASRLAPNTDTQYF
TRBV11-1,TRBJ1-6,.,once,TGTGCCAGCAGCTTCTACAGTCTAAATTCACCCCTCCACTTT,CASSFYSLNSPLHF
TRBV7-3,TRBJ2-2,.,.,TGTGCCAGCAGCCCCTGGACAAAGAGAAACACCGGGGAGCTGTTTTTT,CASSPWTKRNTGELFF
TRBV10-2,TRBJ2-7,.,.,TGCGCCAGCTCCAGGGGGCGGGGGGCCTACGAGCAGTACTTC,CASSRGRGAYEQYF
TRBV5-6,TRBJ2-5,.,.,TGTGCCAGCAGCTTTCCTCGGGAGACCCAGTACTTC,CASSFPRETQYF
TRBV18,TRBJ2-3,.,.,TGTGCCAGCTCACCACCGATAGGCCGGGGGAATACGCAGTATTTT,CASSPPIGRGNTQYF
TRBV4-3,TRBJ1-2,.,.,TGCGCCAGCAGCCAAGATTTAGGGGATGGCTACACCTTC,CASSQDLGDGYTF
TRBV6-6,TRBJ2-7,.,.,TGTGCCAGCACCGGGGTAAGAACCTACGAGCAGTACTTC,CASTGVRTYEQYF
TRBV6-6,TRBJ2-2,.,.,TGTGCCAGCAGTGGGGGAGGGAACACCGGGGAGCTGTTTTTT,CASSGGGNTGELFF
TRBV27,TRBJ1-1,.,.,TGTGCCAGCAGTTTGGAACAGCACACTGAAGCTTTCTTT,CASSLEQHTEAFF
TRBV14,TRBJ1-2,.,.,TGTGCCAGCAGCCAAAGTACAGACTTCTATGGCTACACCTTC,CASSQSTDFYGYTF
TRBV11-3,TRBJ2-3,.,once,TGTGCCAGCAGCTTAGGAGATACGCAGTATTTT,CASSLGDTQYF
TRBV6-5,TRBJ1-2,.,.,TGTGCCAGCACCCAGGCTGGGGACTATGGCTACACCTTC,CASTQAGDYGYTF